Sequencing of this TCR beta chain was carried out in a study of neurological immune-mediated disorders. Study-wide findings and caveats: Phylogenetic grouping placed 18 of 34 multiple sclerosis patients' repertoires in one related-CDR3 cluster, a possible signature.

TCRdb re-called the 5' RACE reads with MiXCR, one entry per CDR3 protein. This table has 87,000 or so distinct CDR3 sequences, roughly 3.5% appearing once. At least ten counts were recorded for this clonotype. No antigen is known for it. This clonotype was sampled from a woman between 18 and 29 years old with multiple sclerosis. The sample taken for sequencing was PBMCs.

The chain's CDR3 is CAISSGGITDTQYF. CDR3 nucleotide sequence: TGTGCCATCTCGAGCGGGGGAATCACAGATACGCAGTATTTT. J is TRBJ2-3 and V is TRBV10-3; 8 bases fit TRBD2. J was trimmed by 2 bases and V by 8 bases; bases with no gene match: 6. The germline V gene has CDR1 ENHRY and CDR2 SYGVKD. The CDR3 runs 14 residues.